One TCR beta chain is described in this entry. This clonotype was seen ten or more times. Its antigen specificity is not known. No base qualities exist here, and no much larger clone lies one base off it. CDR1 and CDR2 were assigned from the germline V gene as SQVTM and ANQGSEA. The CDR3 covers 13 residues, taking in both the cysteine and the phenylalanine. Just the 39-base CDR3 DNA is kept, in frame starting at base 1. V sheds 7 bases and J sheds 2 bases, leaving 14 bases between their ends. TCRbeta-specific cDNA was reverse-transcribed from 500 ng total RNA using a constant-region primer and ProtoScript II reverse transcriptase. TCRbeta libraries were built with three nested multiplex PCR rounds, a slightly modified ARM-PCR procedure. Multiplex TRBV1-TRBV30 forward primers and a Cbeta reverse primer were used in the first two PCR rounds, each of which was run for 10 to 11 cycles. Sample barcodes and Illumina adapters were attached in a final 25-cycle PCR using Deep VentR polymerase. Before sequencing, amplicons between 200 and 500 bp were purified from gel using a QIAquick gel extraction kit. TCRbeta amplicons were sequenced on an Illumina HiSeq 2500 with 250-bp paired-end reads. The authors' pipeline ran thus. Trimmomatic v0.33 was used to quality-trim the reads, and FLASH v1.2.11 was used to merge paired reads so that full CDR3 sequences could be recovered. V, D and J germline segments were assigned to the rearranged TCRbeta sequences by MiGEC v1.2.1b. Clonotype statistics and Shannon-Wiener diversity indices were calculated with VDJtools v1.0.0. To cut down on sampling bias, every analysis after diversity analysis relied on just the 250 most abundant clonotypes from each sample. The public reads were quality trimmed at Q25 with fastp and then assembled into clones with MiXCR by TCRdb, keeping productive beta chains. For every CDR3 protein sequence, its rows merge into one entry that carries the most common genes and DNA. The V and J calls were not made by the authors but by TCRdb's processing. Present in this sample are 150,000 to 200,000 distinct CDR3 sequences, over 45% of which were seen just once. The top ten constitute 72% of the sample.

TRIzol reagent was used to extract blood RNA from unsorted whole blood, while the DNeasy Blood & Tissue kit provided the germline DNA. Chronic HBV infection was present in the patients, and the patients were treatment-naive at sampling. Before surgery, about 3.9 milliliters of peripheral blood were drawn into K2EDTA tubes. The sample belongs to a study of tumor-infiltrating lymphocytes in primary liver carcinoma (dated by TCRdb to about 2017). Broadly, across the study: Between late 2015 and early 2016, about 5 patients in China with histopathologically diagnosed primary liver carcinoma had surgical resection. Reproducibility between technical replicate repertoires was high, with correlation coefficients above 0.95 and mean shared-clone rates about 0.9. The tumors of the five patients were staged as T1-T3 N0M0, with maximum diameters ranging from roughly 4.2 to 10 cm. Samples yielded roughly 3.65 to 7.5 million productive TCRbeta reads; read depth did not differ significantly between tissue types. Of the five patients, three men and two women aged 30 to 69 years, four had hepatocellular carcinoma and one had combined HCC and intrahepatic cholangiocarcinoma. For each liver tumor, the study sampled five regions along with adjacent normal tissue and blood, and applied TCRbeta repertoire sequencing, expression microarrays and whole-exome sequencing. A total of roughly 35 specimens from 5 patients, comprising approximately 25 tumor regions, 5 adjacent noncancerous liver tissues and 5 peripheral blood samples, were covered by TCRbeta repertoire sequencing. Results the study describes overall, beyond this receptor: Consistent with antigen-driven expansion, pairs of tumor regions showed higher repertoire overlap (mean roughly 35%) than either tumor-adjacent pairs (about 17%) or tumor-blood pairs (approximately 14%). Because sequencing covered only the TCR beta chain and unpaired alpha chains were not captured, true repertoire diversity is likely underestimated. The top 250 clones accounted for a significantly greater share of the repertoire in tumors than in blood (p = 0.039). Only a few patients were included in the study, and the authors note that the findings should be validated in a larger study. Comparison of CD4+ and CD8+ T cell repertoires was precluded by the use of bulk unsorted samples.

The sample consisted of peripheral blood. This TCR came from a man aged 35 to 55 with primary liver carcinoma and hepatitis B virus infection. The chain uses TRBV29-1 and TRBJ2-5; the D gene is not confidently resolved. CDR3 sequence: CSADLTQQETQYF. In nucleotides, the sequence is TGCAGCGCAGACCTGACTCAACAAGAGACCCAGTACTTC.